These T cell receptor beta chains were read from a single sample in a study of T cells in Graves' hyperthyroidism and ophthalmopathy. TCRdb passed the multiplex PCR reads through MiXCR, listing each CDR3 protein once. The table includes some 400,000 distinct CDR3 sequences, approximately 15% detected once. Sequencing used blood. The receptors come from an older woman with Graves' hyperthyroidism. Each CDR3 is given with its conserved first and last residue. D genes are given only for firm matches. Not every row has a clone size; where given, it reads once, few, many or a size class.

CAISESVGLAGYNEQFF TGTGCCATCAGTGAGTCGGTCGGACTAGCGGGGTACAATGAGCAGTTCTTC TRBV10-3 TRBD2 NA TRBJ2-1
CASSPPGLAGAEQFF TGTGCCAGCTCACCACCGGGACTAGCGGGAGCTGAGCAGTTCTTC TRBV18 TRBD2 many TRBJ2-1
CASSFQGALLAGELFF TGTGCCAGCAGTTTCCAGGGGGCGCTTCTGGCCGGGGAGCTGTTTTTT TRBV28 TRBD1 many TRBJ2-2
CAWGREVYNSPLHF TGTGCCTGGGGAAGGGAAGTCTATAATTCACCCCTCCACTTT TRBV30 NA few TRBJ1-6
CSASTGTGFYEQYF TGCAGTGCGTCCACCGGGACAGGCTTCTACGAGCAGTACTTC TRBV20-1 TRBD1 few TRBJ2-7
CASSLVQGLEETQYF TGCGCCAGCAGCTTGGTGCAGGGGCTGGAGGAGACCCAGTACTTC TRBV5-1 NA NA TRBJ2-5
CASSFLRTGTGQETQYF TGTGCCAGCAGTTTCCTGCGAACCGGGACAGGACAAGAGACCCAGTACTTC TRBV6-9 TRBD1 once TRBJ2-5
CASSARTARELFF TGTGCCAGCAGTGCGCGGACTGCGAGGGAGCTGTTTTTT TRBV12-3/TRBV12-4 NA NA TRBJ2-2
CATSDRTGTGDQPQHF TGTGCCACCAGTGATCGCACCGGGACAGGGGATCAGCCCCAGCATTTT TRBV24-1 TRBD1 many TRBJ1-5
CASSGGGTYGYTF TGTGCCAGCAGTGGGGGGGGGACCTATGGCTACACCTTC TRBV2 NA many TRBJ1-2
CASSLEPSSGYNEQFF TGCGCCAGCAGCTTGGAGCCGTCTAGCGGGTACAATGAGCAGTTCTTC TRBV5-1 TRBD2 many TRBJ2-1
CASSPVGGQGRPYATDTQYF TGTGCCAGCAGTCCCGTTGGGGGACAGGGGCGCCCATACGCCACAGATACGCAGTATTTT TRBV6-1 TRBD1 many TRBJ2-3
CASSSQGGVFSGDTQYF TGCGCCAGCAGCTCCCAAGGGGGCGTTTTCTCTGGAGATACGCAGTATTTT TRBV5-1 TRBD1 NA TRBJ2-3
CASSPMGSGRVGGYQETQYF TGTGCCAGCAGCCCCATGGGGAGCGGGAGGGTAGGCGGGTACCAAGAGACCCAGTACTTC TRBV28 TRBD2 many TRBJ2-5
CASSPQDIDLGSTIYF TGTGCCAGCAGCCCACAGGACATCGACCTTGGAAGCACCATATATTTT TRBV9 NA NA TRBJ1-3
CASNGASYSSYNEQFF TGCGCCAGCAACGGCGCTAGCTACAGCTCCTACAATGAGCAGTTCTTC TRBV5-1 NA many TRBJ2-1
CASLGQVSYNEQFF TGTGCCAGCTTGGGCCAGGTCTCCTACAATGAGCAGTTCTTC TRBV12-3/TRBV12-4 NA many TRBJ2-1
CATSTSGPTQYF TGTGCCACCAGTACCTCAGGGCCGACCCAGTACTTC TRBV24-1 NA many TRBJ2-5
CASTGLAGGPNTGELFF TGTGCCAGCACAGGTCTAGCGGGAGGACCGAACACCGGGGAGCTGTTTTTT TRBV6-1 TRBD2 many TRBJ2-2
CSATDRVNYEQYF TGCAGTGCTACGGACAGGGTGAACTACGAGCAGTACTTC TRBV20-1 TRBD1 many TRBJ2-7
CASSQSRGPHAGELFF TGTGCCAGCAGCCAAAGCAGGGGGCCCCACGCCGGGGAGCTGTTTTTT TRBV9 TRBD1 few TRBJ2-2
CASSYSFGTDTQYF TGTGCCAGCAGTTACTCTTTCGGGACAGATACGCAGTATTTT TRBV6-5 NA many TRBJ2-3
CASRVGRSSYNEQFF TGTGCCTCCCGCGTCGGGAGGAGCTCCTACAATGAGCAGTTCTTC TRBV2 TRBD2 many TRBJ2-1
CASSIGGRRSYEQYF TGTGCCAGTAGTATTGGGGGACGGAGGTCCTACGAGCAGTACTTC TRBV19 NA few TRBJ2-7
CASSRTRGEGTQYF TGCGCCAGCAGCCGAACCAGGGGGGAGGGGACCCAGTACTTC TRBV4-1 NA many TRBJ2-5
CASSVRLAGVPDTQYF TGTGCCAGCAGTGTTCGGCTAGCGGGAGTCCCAGATACGCAGTATTTT TRBV2 TRBD2 many TRBJ2-3
CASSLQQNSYEQYF TGTGCCAGCAGTTTACAACAGAACTCCTACGAGCAGTACTTC TRBV28 NA NA TRBJ2-7
CASSLRFLADEQYF TGTGCCAGCAGCTTAAGATTCTTAGCGGACGAGCAGTACTTC TRBV11-1 NA few TRBJ2-7
CASSYSNLKGINEQFF TGTGCCAGCAGTTACTCGAACCTAAAAGGGATCAATGAGCAGTTCTTC TRBV6-5 NA many TRBJ2-1
CASSSFGVTYNEQFF TGCGCCAGCAGCTCTTTCGGGGTGACCTACAATGAGCAGTTCTTC TRBV5-1 NA NA TRBJ2-1
CASSLGLAEYEQYF TGTGCCAGCAGCTTAGGACTAGCGGAGTACGAGCAGTACTTC TRBV11-1 TRBD2 many TRBJ2-7
CASSFRQGGNEQFF TGCGCCAGCAGCTTCAGACAGGGGGGGAATGAGCAGTTCTTC TRBV5-1 TRBD1 many TRBJ2-1
CASSGTSVNEQFF TGTGCCAGCAGTGGAACTAGCGTCAATGAGCAGTTCTTC TRBV27 TRBD2 NA TRBJ2-1
CASRQGHSYEQYF TGTGCCAGCAGGCAGGGGCATTCCTACGAGCAGTACTTC TRBV6-1 NA many TRBJ2-7
CASSGLGQFF TGTGCCAGCAGCGGGTTAGGGCAGTTCTTC TRBV7-9 NA many TRBJ2-1
CASSRLMNTGAFF TGCGCCAGCAGCCGGTTGATGAACACTGGAGCTTTCTTT TRBV5-1 NA NA TRBJ1-1